The entry that follows covers one T cell receptor beta chain sequence. Its specificity is not known. The CDR3 spans 15 residues. Produced via immunoSEQ multiplex PCR; TCRdb's table is partial and in-frame only. This sample has 65,000 to 80,000 clones, with 92% found just once. The entry originates in a study of resident and recirculating memory T cells in vitiligo. Study details: The samples were homogenized without cell sorting before genomic DNA extraction.

Overall study results and limits: Non-conserved TCRs across sites and patients suggested distinct clones per lesion.

The chain is built from TRBV21-1 and TRBJ2-3; the table's D gene call, TRBD1, was not cross checked with the DNA. TRBV21-1 is classified as a pseudogene. Sequencing was done on a sample of blood. This clonotype was sampled from a male donor with vitiligo. CDR3 residues: CASSDQGASTDTQYF. The CDR3 region has the DNA TGTGCCAGCAGCGACCAGGGGGCTAGCACAGATACGCAGTATTTT.